In its sample, the clone carrying this TCR beta chain was seen once. These data originate in a study of PD-L1 blockade in urothelial cancer. About the study: Patients' atezolizumab regimen, 1,200 mg intravenously every 3 weeks, began around 2014. Blood analysis was done at 3 weeks (second dose) and 6 weeks after treatment began. T cells numbered a median of approximately 130,000 in the blood samples.

The time point denotes: pretreatment peripheral blood. Sample contribution per patient ranged from 1 to 8, covering pretreatment and on-treatment. Assay used: immunoSEQ multiplex PCR; TCRdb lists only in-frame clones, some missing. Among about 52,000 clones, around 79% were seen once, and the ten largest hold roughly 4%. This sequence was found in a man in his sixties or seventies with urothelial cancer. The source material was PBMCs, sampled around atezolizumab (anti-PD-L1) treatment.

For the CDR3, the DNA is TGTGCCAGCAGTTTAATAGGGGGTAGCACAGATACGCAGTATTTT. This encodes CASSLIGGSTDTQYF. The V and J genes are TRBV27 and TRBJ2-3; possible D gene TRBD1, 6 bases. V lost 2 bases to trimming and J lost 0 bases, with 9 bases between them. The germline V gene has CDR1 MNHEY and CDR2 SMNVEV (reference sequence). This CDR3 comprises 15 residues.